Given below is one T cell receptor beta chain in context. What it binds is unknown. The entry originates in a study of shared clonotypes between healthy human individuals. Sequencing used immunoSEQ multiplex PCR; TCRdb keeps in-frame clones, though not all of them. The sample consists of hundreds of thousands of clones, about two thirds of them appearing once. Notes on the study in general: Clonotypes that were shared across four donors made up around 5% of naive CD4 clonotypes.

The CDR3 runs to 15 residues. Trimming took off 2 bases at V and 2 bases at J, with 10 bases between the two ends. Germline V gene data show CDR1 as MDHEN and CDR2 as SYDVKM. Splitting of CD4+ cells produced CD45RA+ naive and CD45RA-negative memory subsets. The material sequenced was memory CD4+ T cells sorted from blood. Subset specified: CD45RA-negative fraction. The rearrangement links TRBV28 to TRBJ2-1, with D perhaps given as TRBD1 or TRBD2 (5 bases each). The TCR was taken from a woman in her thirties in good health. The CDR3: CASSLVGTTYNEQFF. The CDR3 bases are TGTGCCAGCAGTTTAGTCGGGACGACCTACAATGAGCAGTTCTTC.